These T cell receptor beta chains were read from a single sample in a study of T cells after yellow fever vaccination. One entry per CDR3 protein, called by TCRdb with MiXCR from the 5' RACE reads. This sample yields about 69,000 distinct CDR3 sequences, of which approximately 5% are seen a single time; roughly 2% belongs to the top ten. Source: CD4+ T cells sorted from PBMCs, taken more than 14 days after the first yellow fever vaccination. These receptors were obtained from a man between 18 and 29 years old who received the YFV17D yellow fever vaccine. Each CDR3 is given with its conserved first and last residue. D genes are given only for firm matches. Size is stated for part of the rows, as once, few or many counts, or as a class when the clone is expanded.

J gene | V gene | clone size | D gene | CDR3 protein | CDR3 DNA
TRBJ2-2 | TRBV9 | few | NA | CASSVQGLAGELFF | TGTGCCAGCAGCGTACAGGGTCTTGCCGGGGAGCTGTTTTTT
TRBJ1-1 | TRBV29-1 | many | NA | CSARVSRGILNTEAFF | TGCAGCGCCCGGGTCAGTAGGGGGATCTTGAACACTGAAGCTTTCTTT
TRBJ1-2 | TRBV25-1 | many | TRBD1 | CASSGTGEIHGYTF | TGTGCCAGCAGTGGGACAGGGGAGATTCATGGCTACACCTTC
TRBJ2-1 | TRBV7-7 | many | NA | CASSLEPQGEQFF | TGTGCTAGCAGCTTAGAGCCCCAAGGTGAGCAGTTCTTC
TRBJ2-1 | TRBV5-1 | many | TRBD2 | CASSLLVAGSYNEQFF | TGCGCCAGCAGCTTGTTGGTAGCGGGATCCTACAATGAGCAGTTCTTC
TRBJ2-1 | TRBV5-1 | many | TRBD1 | CASSLAVDRVYNEQFF | TGCGCCAGCAGCTTGGCCGTCGACAGGGTCTACAATGAGCAGTTCTTC
TRBJ1-5 | TRBV6-5 | many | NA | CASSYSSNRRRQPQHF | TGTGCCAGCAGTTACTCATCCAACAGGAGAAGGCAGCCCCAGCATTTT
TRBJ2-7 | TRBV5-1 | many | TRBD1 | CASSLDRGHSEQYF | TGCGCCAGCAGCTTGGATAGGGGGCATTCCGAGCAGTACTTC
TRBJ2-3 | TRBV7-2 | many | NA | CASSPEGDTQYF | TGTGCCAGCAGCCCAGAGGGGGATACGCAGTATTTT
TRBJ1-5 | TRBV4-1 | many | NA | CASSQGPSGESNQPQHF | TGCGCCAGCAGCCAAGGTCCGTCAGGGGAAAGCAATCAGCCCCAGCATTTT
TRBJ2-3 | TRBV12-5 | many | TRBD1 | CASGLVRQGVADTQYF | TGTGCTAGTGGTTTGGTACGCCAGGGGGTCGCAGATACGCAGTATTTT
TRBJ1-1 | TRBV6-2/TRBV6-3 | many | NA | CASSFRVWANTEAFF | TGTGCCAGCAGTTTCCGCGTGTGGGCGAACACTGAAGCTTTCTTT
TRBJ2-7 | TRBV29-1 | many | NA | CSVESGFLREQYF | TGCAGCGTTGAAAGTGGCTTCCTGCGGGAGCAGTACTTC
TRBJ2-2 | TRBV15 | many | TRBD1 | CATSRGGQGTGELFF | TGTGCCACCAGCAGAGGGGGACAGGGTACCGGGGAGCTGTTTTTT
TRBJ2-1 | TRBV28 | many | TRBD2 | CASSQLTSGGPYNEQFF | TGTGCCAGCAGCCAACTAACTAGCGGGGGGCCTTACAATGAGCAGTTCTTC
TRBJ2-2 | TRBV20-1 | few | NA | CSAPEPGRNTGELFF | TGCAGTGCCCCTGAACCGGGGAGGAACACCGGGGAGCTGTTTTTT
TRBJ2-1 | TRBV4-3 | many | NA | CASSQSRPTELHLYNEQFF | TGCGCCAGCAGCCAATCCAGACCTACGGAGCTCCATCTCTACAATGAGCAGTTCTTC
TRBJ1-6 | TRBV5-1 | many | NA | CASSLDEGGSYNSPLHF | TGCGCCAGCAGCTTGGATGAGGGTGGGTCCTATAATTCACCCCTCCACTTT
TRBJ1-1 | TRBV30 | NA | NA | CAWSVQGGVRAFF | TGTGCCTGGAGTGTGCAGGGCGGCGTTAGAGCTTTCTTT
TRBJ2-5 | TRBV5-1 | many | TRBD2 | CASSLGLAGAETQYF | TGCGCCAGCAGCTTGGGGCTAGCGGGGGCAGAGACCCAGTACTTC
TRBJ2-3 | TRBV27 | NA | TRBD1 | CASSPRTGYTQYF | TGTGCCAGCAGTCCCCGGACAGGGTATACGCAGTATTTT
TRBJ2-3 | TRBV5-6 | many | NA | CASSLPGARNTQYF | TGTGCCAGCAGCTTGCCGGGGGCGCGGAATACGCAGTATTTT
TRBJ2-3 | TRBV28 | many | TRBD2 | CASGTGGPDTQYF | TGTGCCAGCGGAACGGGGGGGCCAGATACGCAGTATTTT
TRBJ2-5 | TRBV7-2 | many | NA | CASSRGVQETQYF | TGTGCCAGCAGTAGGGGGGTCCAAGAGACCCAGTACTTC
TRBJ2-5 | TRBV5-1 | many | NA | CASSATREETQYF | TGCGCCAGCAGCGCAACTAGAGAGGAGACCCAGTACTTC
TRBJ2-2 | TRBV20-1 | many | TRBD2 | CSARLAGGPTGELFF | TGCAGTGCTCGCCTAGCGGGGGGGCCCACCGGGGAGCTGTTTTTT
TRBJ2-4 | TRBV7-9 | many | NA | CASSLLRGKNIQYF | TGTGCCAGCAGCTTATTGCGGGGTAAAAACATTCAGTACTTC